The rows below give T cell receptor beta chains drawn from one sample of a study of blood T cells in healthy people across ages. TCRdb re-derived calls from the 5' RACE reads in MiXCR, one entry per CDR3 protein. The profile shows 790,000 or so distinct CDR3 sequences, about 42% of them singletons. Sequenced material: blood. These receptors were collected from a man aged 80 or over in good health. CDR3s include the opening cysteine and the closing phenylalanine or tryptophan. D genes are given only for firm matches. Only some rows state a clone size, as once, few, many or a class for expanded clones.

v_call	j_call	clone_size	d_call	cdr3_nt	cdr3_aa
TRBV12-3/TRBV12-4	TRBJ2-1	few	-	TGTGCCAGCAGTTTAAGGTCCCCTAAATCTCCCTACAATGAGCAGTTCTTC	CASSLRSPKSPYNEQFF
TRBV5-6	TRBJ1-1	-	-	TGTGCCAGCAGCCCGGAGGAGGATCGAAGGTCTGAAGCTTTCTTT	CASSPEEDRRSEAFF
TRBV29-1	TRBJ2-3	many	TRBD2	TGCAGCGTTGAGAGTGGGGGACTAGCGGGAGGACCAGATACGCAGTATTTT	CSVESGGLAGGPDTQYF
TRBV7-9	TRBJ1-6	-	TRBD1	TGTGCCAGCAGCCGGGACGGACAGGACGTTTCACCCCTCCACTTT	CASSRDGQDVSPLHF
TRBV28	TRBJ2-1	few	-	TGTGCCAGCAGTACCCACGGGATCAATGAGCAGTTCTTC	CASSTHGINEQFF
TRBV20-1	TRBJ2-7	-	TRBD1	TGCAGTACTCCCGGGACAGGGTTTAAGTTTTCCGAGCAGTACTTC	CSTPGTGFKFSEQYF
TRBV12-3/TRBV12-4	TRBJ1-1	-	-	TGTGCCAGCAACCTGAATTGGAACACTGAAGCTTTCTTT	CASNLNWNTEAFF
TRBV7-9	TRBJ2-3	many	-	TGTGCCAGCAGCCCAAAAACAGCGGATACGCAGTATTTT	CASSPKTADTQYF
TRBV10-3	TRBJ1-5	many	-	TGTGCCATCCTAACGAACCGGGATTATAGCAATCAGCCCCAGCATTTT	CAILTNRDYSNQPQHF
TRBV5-6	TRBJ2-3	-	TRBD2	TGTGCCAGCAGCGTGGGACTAGCGGGAGGAGATACGCAGTATTTT	CASSVGLAGGDTQYF
TRBV5-1	TRBJ2-1	-	-	TGCGCCAGCAGCAGGACCTACCTCAATGAGCAGTTCTTC	CASSRTYLNEQFF
TRBV6-1	TRBJ2-3	-	TRBD2	TGTGCCAGCAGCAAACTAGCGGGAGAGACAGATACGCAGTATTTT	CASSKLAGETDTQYF
TRBV15	TRBJ2-3	-	TRBD2	TGTGCCACCAGCGGGGGGGGACTCCTCGGCCCATTTGGCACAGATACGCAGTATTTT	CATSGGGLLGPFGTDTQYF
TRBV5-5	TRBJ2-1	many	TRBD2	TGTGCCAGCCGTATAGCGGGAGGGCCCTATGAGCAGTTCTTC	CASRIAGGPYEQFF
TRBV18	TRBJ1-1	-	-	TGTGCCAGCTCGATTGGGTTCTTGATGCCCAACACTGAAGCTTTCTTT	CASSIGFLMPNTEAFF
TRBV9	TRBJ2-3	many	-	TGTGCCAGCCTGGATGAAGGGCTGAAAGCAGATACGCAGTATTTT	CASLDEGLKADTQYF
TRBV10-3	TRBJ2-1	-	TRBD2	TGCGCATCAGTGAGTTCGGGGACTAGCGGGGGCCGAGGTTACAATGAGCAGTTCTTC	CASVSSGTSGGRGYNEQFF
TRBV7-2	TRBJ2-1	-	TRBD2	TGTGCCAGCAGCCTAGCGGGAGTGGAGAATGAGCAGTTCTTC	CASSLAGVENEQFF
TRBV7-2	TRBJ1-5	-	-	TGTGCCAGCAACTCCTGGGCTACTAGGGGCAATCAGCCCCAGCATTTT	CASNSWATRGNQPQHF
TRBV6-6	TRBJ2-3	-	TRBD2	TGTGCCAGCAGTTCACACCGACTAGCGGGGAAAGAGGCGCAGTATTTT	CASSSHRLAGKEAQYF
TRBV20-1	TRBJ2-7	-	TRBD2	TGCAGTGCTAGAGAGTCTAGCGGGAGCACCTATGAGCAGTACTTC	CSARESSGSTYEQYF
TRBV6-2/TRBV6-3	TRBJ2-3	-	-	TGTGCCAGCAGTTCCCCCGGCGGGTCTAGCACAGATACGCAGTATTTT	CASSSPGGSSTDTQYF
TRBV6-5	TRBJ1-4	few	-	TGTGCCAGCAGGAACCGGGGGATGTCTAATGAAAAACTGTTTTTT	CASRNRGMSNEKLFF
TRBV4-2	TRBJ2-1	few	TRBD2	TGTGCCAGCAGCCAAGGTTTGACGGGAGGGGTGTCTTACAATGAGCAGTTCTTC	CASSQGLTGGVSYNEQFF
TRBV7-2	TRBJ2-7	-	-	TGTGCCAGCAGTTATGGCCGAACCTACGAGCAGTACTTC	CASSYGRTYEQYF
TRBV29-1	TRBJ2-1	-	-	TGCAGCTATCGCCCTTCGACAGTCGGTTTCAAGGAGCAGTTCTTC	CSYRPSTVGFKEQFF